The source of this T cell receptor beta chain is a study of OX40 agonist ivuxolimab in advanced cancers. There are 16 residues in the CDR3. Germline V gene sequence: CDR1 SEHNR, CDR2 FQNEAQ (reference sequence). V dropped 5 bases and J dropped 5 bases, with 16 bases sitting between them. Assay used: immunoSEQ multiplex PCR; TCRdb lists only in-frame clones, some missing. The sample shows some 81,000 clones, approximately 86% of them seen only once. The TCR was taken from an adult with an advanced solid tumor such as melanoma, head and neck, liver or kidney cancer. This chain links TRBV7-9 with TRBJ1-6; weak D call: TRBD1 (5 bases). The material sequenced was CD4+ or CD8+ T cells sorted from blood, taken in a trial of the OX40 agonist ivuxolimab. CDR3 DNA sequence: TGTGCCAGCAGCCCAATCCGGGGCCAGAATAATTCACCCCTCCACTTT. Translating it yields CASSPIRGQNNSPLHF.